The 18 T cell receptor beta chains below all came from one sample that was sequenced in a study of cytotoxic CD8 clonotypes in ibrutinib-treated CLL. Sequencing was performed with immunoSEQ multiplex PCR; in TCRdb, only in-frame clones are kept and a portion is missing. The table lists about 32,000 clones, 71% of them singletons. The sequencing here drew on PBMCs, taken at disease progression, from a patient treated with ibrutinib. The receptors stem from a human donor with chronic lymphocytic leukemia.

This clone was observed a single time. The chain couples TRBV19 to TRBJ2-5; possibly TRBD1 or TRBD2 for D (5 bases each). The CDR3 sequence is 14 residues long. Germline V gene lookup returns CDR1 LNHDA and CDR2 SQIVND (reference sequence). V was clipped by 3 bases and J by 2 bases, with 10 bases between them. This CDR3 is CASSIGGLQETQYF. DNA for the CDR3: TGTGCCAGTAGTATTGGGGGTTTACAAGAGACCCAGTACTTC.

The chain joins TRBV4-2 to TRBJ2-1; TRBD2 aligns across 12 bases. J lost 2 bases, V lost 3 bases, and 2 bases had no gene match. This CDR3 has 16 residues. Germline loops: CDR1 LGHNA, CDR2 YNFKEQ. The CDR3 DNA reads TGTGCCAGCAGCCAGCGGACTAGCGGGGCCTACAATGAGCAGTTCTTC. As protein: CASSQRTSGAYNEQFF.

This chain's CDR3 is CASSWRGTGMEKLFF. In DNA form, the CDR3 reads TGTGCCAGCAGCTGGAGGGGGACAGGGATGGAAAAACTGTTTTTT. The V call is TRBV5-8, the J call TRBJ1-4, with 9 bases fitting TRBD1. The CDR3 length is 15 residues. The V and J ends lost 3 bases and 8 bases, in that order; junction bases with no gene match: 8. Germline V gene data show CDR1 as SGHTS and CDR2 as YDEGEE.

Comment on this clone: The same CDR3 arises from other DNA sequences in this sample as well. The CDR3: CATSRDVNQPQHF. The CDR3, as DNA: TGTGCCACCAGCAGAGATGTCAATCAGCCCCAGCATTTT. The J gene is TRBJ1-5, the V gene TRBV15; D ambiguous. V was cut by 0 bases and J by 3 bases, with 3 bases left in between. The CDR3 loop spans 13 amino acids. The germline V gene encodes CDR1 LNHNV and CDR2 YYDKDF (reference sequence). Based on the CDR3 plus reference TRBV15 and TRBJ1-5, the full variable domain is DAMVIQNPRYQVTQFGKPVTLSCSQTLNHNVMYWYQQKSSQAPKLLFHYYDKDFNNEADTPDNFQSRRPNTSFCFLDIRSPGLGDTAMYLCATSRDVNQPQHFGDGTRLSIL.

The chain is built from TRBV19 and TRBJ1-6; D is possibly TRBD1 (5 bases). CDR1 is LNHDA and CDR2 is SQIVND in the germline V gene (reference sequence). The CDR3 consists of 14 residues. The ends were cut back, 6 bases at V and 11 bases at J, with 17 bases in the middle. The CDR3 here is CASRDTSSLAPLHF. CDR3 nucleotides: TGTGCCAGTAGGGACACTTCGTCTTTGGCACCCCTCCACTTT.

For this clone: The same CDR3 is also encoded by other DNA sequences in this sample. The gene calls are TRBV5-1 and TRBJ1-1; 12 bases fit TRBD1. J lost 5 bases, V lost 4 bases, and 9 bases had no gene match. CDR1 is SGHRS, CDR2 YFSETQ, per germline. The CDR3 contains 16 residues. CDR3 region: CASSPGTGGAGTEAFF. The CDR3 DNA sequence: TGCGCCAGCAGCCCAGGGACAGGGGGCGCGGGTACTGAAGCTTTCTTT.

This chain uses TRBV6-8 with TRBJ2-4; TRBD1 or TRBD2 may be the D gene (6 bases each). CDR3 length equals 14 residues. V lost 10 bases and J lost 1, with 14 bases in between. CDR1 is MNHGY, CDR2 SAAAGT, per germline. The CDR3 reads CANYGGPAKNIQYF. In DNA, the CDR3 is TGTGCCAACTATGGGGGGCCTGCCAAAAACATTCAGTACTTC.

CDR3 in amino acids: CASRRTELYEQYF. CDR3 DNA sequence: TGCGCCAGCAGGCGGACAGAACTCTACGAGCAGTACTTC. This rearrangement joins TRBV5-1 to TRBJ2-7; tentatively, D is TRBD1 (6 bases). This CDR3 spans 13 amino acids. Trimming cost V 5 bases and J 3 bases, with 12 bases left between them. Germline V gene lookup returns CDR1 SGHRS and CDR2 YFSETQ. Full variable domain (remainder filled in from reference TRBV5-1 and TRBJ2-7): KAGVTQTPRYLIKTRGQQVTLSCSPISGHRSVSWYQQTPGQGLQFLFEYFSETQRNKGNFPGRFSGRQFSNSRSEMNVSTLELGDSALYLCASRRTELYEQYFGPGTRLTVT.

The J gene is TRBJ2-7, the V gene TRBV21-1. TRBV21-1 is annotated as a pseudogene. CDR3 length: 16 amino acids. In nucleotides, the CDR3 is TGTGCCAGCAGCAAAGCGCTCCGGCAGAAAATCTACGAGCAGTACTTC. This encodes CASSKALRQKIYEQYF.

The chain recombines TRBV25-1 with TRBJ1-4; D uncertain. Trimming removed 6 bases at V and 0 bases at J, with 8 bases between. CDR1 and CDR2 from the germline V gene are MGHDK and SYGVNS. The CDR3 extends over 14 amino acids. The CDR3 here is CASRSPATNEKLFF. The CDR3, as DNA: TGTGCCAGCAGAAGTCCTGCAACTAATGAAAAACTGTTTTTT.

The sample holds one count of this clone. The chain couples TRBV6-5 to TRBJ2-1, with D possibly matching TRBD2 (7 bases). Germline V gene lookup returns CDR1 MNHEY and CDR2 SVGAGI. CDR3 length equals 14 residues. V lost 8 bases, J lost 4 bases, and 15 bases lay in between. The CDR3 nucleotides read TGTGCCAGCTCTTTCCGGGGGGCTTACAATGAGCAGTTCTTC. This sequence encodes CASSFRGAYNEQFF.

This clone is labeled medium-sized. The V gene is TRBV7-2, the J gene TRBJ2-7; 10 bases match TRBD2. The germline gives CDR1 SGHTA, CDR2 FQGNSA. V lost 2 bases and J lost 4; bases outside the gene matches: 11. CDR3 size: 17 residues. This CDR3 reads CASSLSSSGGRGYEQYF. The CDR3 region has the DNA TGTGCCAGCAGCTTATCGTCTAGCGGGGGAAGAGGGTACGAGCAGTACTTC.

The chain employs TRBV5-1 and TRBJ1-4; the D is unclear. The CDR3 is made up of 15 amino acids. Trimming stripped 0 bases from V and 5 bases from J, with 11 bases between. Germline CDR1 SGHRS, CDR2 YFSETQ. The CDR3 nucleotides read TGCGCCAGCAGCTTGGATGGCAGGCCGAATGAAAAACTGTTTTTT. Translated: CASSLDGRPNEKLFF. The whole variable domain, filled in from reference TRBV5-1 and TRBJ1-4, reads KAGVTQTPRYLIKTRGQQVTLSCSPISGHRSVSWYQQTPGQGLQFLFEYFSETQRNKGNFPGRFSGRQFSNSRSEMNVSTLELGDSALYLCASSLDGRPNEKLFFGSGTQLSVL.

This chain connects TRBV21-1 to TRBJ1-4; the table's D gene call, TRBD1, was not cross checked with the DNA. TRBV21-1 represents a pseudogene. The CDR3 covers 18 residues. The CDR3 is CASSNRDRALATNEKLFF. Written as DNA, the CDR3 is TGTGCCAGCAGCAACCGGGACAGGGCTTTAGCAACTAATGAAAAACTGTTTTTT.

This clone was seen more than once but under ten times. J is TRBJ2-1 and V is TRBV6-1; D assignment may be TRBD1 or TRBD2 (5 bases each). V was pared by 8 bases and J by 6 bases, with 14 bases between. Germline CDR1 reads MNHNS; CDR2 reads SASEGT. The CDR3 contains 13 residues. The CDR3 protein is CASGWGRPNEQFF. The DNA of the CDR3 is TGTGCCAGCGGGTGGGGGAGACCCAATGAGCAGTTCTTC.

This clone occurred a few times. The V gene is TRBV27, the J gene TRBJ2-7; TRBD1 matches 8 bases. V gave up 6 bases and J gave up 6 bases; unmatched junction bases: 10. The length of the CDR3 is 14 residues. From germline, CDR1 is MNHEY and CDR2 SMNVEV (reference sequence). The CDR3: CASSPDRVVGEQYF. In nucleotides, the CDR3 is TGTGCCAGCAGCCCGGACAGGGTAGTTGGCGAGCAGTACTTC.

The gene calls are TRBV27 and TRBJ1-2, with D perhaps TRBD1 (5 bases). CDR1 MNHEY and CDR2 SMNVEV come from the germline V gene (reference sequence). The CDR3 spans 13 residues. V lost 5 bases and J lost 7, with 14 bases in between. CDR3 sequence (DNA): TGTGCCAGCAGTCCTAAGGGGTTCTCTGGCTACACCTTC. Its translation is CASSPKGFSGYTF.

J is TRBJ2-7 and V is TRBV27, with 7 nucleotides matching TRBD1. Trimming took 6 bases from V and 6 from J; bases not matched to a gene: 11. Germline V CDR1 and CDR2: MNHEY, SMNVEV (reference sequence). CDR3 size: 14 residues. Written as DNA, the CDR3 is TGTGCCAGCAGCCCGGGACAGTGGAGGAGCGAGCAGTACTTC. Its translation: CASSPGQWRSEQYF.